The 8 T cell receptor beta chains given below trace back to one sample, sequenced in a study of T-cell reconstitution after alpha-beta-depleted transplantation in children. A library of TCRbeta sequences, prepared with unique molecular identifiers, was generated. TCRdb called the PCR reads again in MiXCR, with one record for every CDR3 protein. The sample yields a few hundred thousand distinct CDR3 sequences, around 20% seen once. The sample here was PBMCs from the stem cell graft donor, taken from the stem cell graft. The receptor source for this set is a human donor who donated a stem cell graft to a child with acute lymphoblastic leukemia.

The J gene is TRBJ1-2, the V gene TRBV20-1, with D maybe TRBD1 (5 bases). Germline V lookup: CDR1 DFQATT, CDR2 SNEGSKA (reference sequence). The CDR3 sequence is 16 residues long. The V end was cut by 0 bases, the J end by 5 bases, with 19 bases between. CDR3 sequence reads: CSARDERWGLPYGYTF. As DNA, the CDR3 is TGCAGTGCTAGAGATGAAAGGTGGGGACTCCCGTATGGCTACACCTTC.

The rearrangement joins TRBV9 to TRBJ2-5, with 10 bases identical to TRBD2. From germline, CDR1 is SGDLS and CDR2 YYNGEE. This CDR3 contains 15 residues. V was pared by 2 bases and J by 1 base, with 2 bases of the junction left unmatched. CDR3 nucleotides: TGTGCCAGCAGCGTCAGCGGGAGGGCCCAAGAGACCCAGTACTTC. Translated: CASSVSGRAQETQYF.

The chain joins TRBV5-1 to TRBJ1-2; 11 bases align to TRBD1. J was trimmed by 8 bases and V by 4 bases; bases with no gene match: 10. The CDR3 sequence is 15 residues long. Germline CDR1 reads SGHRS; CDR2 reads YFSETQ. CDR3 loop: CASSPDRGPRKGYTF. The CDR3, as DNA: TGCGCCAGCAGCCCGGACAGGGGGCCTAGGAAAGGCTACACCTTC.

The V gene is TRBV6-1, the J gene TRBJ2-5; D call uncertain. V was cut by 6 bases and J by 5 bases, with 13 bases left in between. CDR1 is MNHNS and CDR2 is SASEGT in the germline V gene. The CDR3 extends over 13 amino acids. The CDR3: CASSWVLDETQYF. The CDR3 nucleotides are TGTGCCAGCAGCTGGGTCCTAGATGAGACCCAGTACTTC.

The genes are TRBV29-1 and TRBJ2-2, with D unclear. The germline V gene has CDR1 SQVTM and CDR2 ANQGSEA. V was shortened by 5 bases and J by 5 bases, with 9 bases between the two germline ends. The CDR3 sequence is 12 residues long. CDR3 in DNA: TGCAGCGTTTCAAGGCCGACCGGGGAGCTGTTTTTT. It translates to CSVSRPTGELFF.

This clonotype was observed a handful of times. CDR3 sequence (DNA): TGCAGTGCTGTAGGGGGGCTCCAAGAGACCCAGTACTTC. Encoded protein: CSAVGGLQETQYF. This rearrangement joins TRBV20-1 to TRBJ2-5; TRBD1 or TRBD2 may be the D gene (6 bases each). CDR3 size: 13 residues. The V and J ends lost 5 bases and 1 base respectively, with 11 bases between them. The germline CDR1 and CDR2 sequences are DFQATT and SNEGSKA (reference sequence).

This clonotype turned up a few times. The chain employs TRBV12-3 or TRBV12-4 and TRBJ1-5, with a tentative D call TRBD1 (5 bases). Deletions cut 5 bases from V and 5 bases from J, with 16 bases between. The CDR3 is 15 amino acids. CDR3 sequence (DNA): TGTGCCAGCAGTACATACAGGAGTCGGGATCAGCCCCAGCATTTT. Protein product: CASSTYRSRDQPQHF.

This clonotype was observed a few times. V and J are TRBV11-2 and TRBJ2-5; 15 positions match TRBD2. CDR1 is SGHAT, CDR2 FQNNGV, per germline. V lost 5 bases to trimming and J lost 2 bases; unmatched junction nucleotides: 6. CDR3 length: 17 amino acids. The CDR3 DNA follows: TGTGCCAGCAGCCCCGGACTAGCGGGAGGGCCACAAGAGACCCAGTACTTC. Its translation: CASSPGLAGGPQETQYF.